This TCR beta chain was obtained from a study of shared clonotypes between healthy human individuals. Whole-study context: The study drew on a couple of women and a few men aged 18 to 49 as donors.

Study findings and constraints: Naive CD4 clonotypes were shared across several donors at about 5%. Enrolling few donors narrowed the genetic and exposure-history diversity that was represented.

The trim removed 6 bases at V and 0 bases at J, leaving 8 bases unmatched. CDR1 and CDR2 (germline): MDHEN, SYDVKM. The CDR3 is 17 residues long. The assay was immunoSEQ multiplex PCR, and TCRdb's table has in-frame clones only and misses some. The table records a few million clones, roughly 93% of them present only once. As for this clone: Its target is unknown.

This sequence originates from a man younger than 30 in good health. Some clones in this sample may be carry-over from other donors' samples. The source material was naive CD4+ T cells from PBMCs. Noted subset: CD45RA+ positively selected. The V and J genes are TRBV28 and TRBJ1-5; 10 bases are a match to TRBD1. The CDR3 spells CASRRGTGVSSNQPQHF. The DNA of the CDR3 is TGTGCCAGCAGACGAGGGACAGGGGTTAGTAGCAATCAGCCCCAGCATTTT.